This T cell receptor beta chain originates from a study of blood T cell repertoires in COVID-19. Background on the study: The origin of the acute and convalescent COVID-19 samples was the United States, Italy and Spain. Sources were T cells, B-cell-depleted T cells, or PBMCs; the material itself was cDNA or gDNA.

In this sample, this clone turned up once. Under the authors' procedure: Reference gene primer amplification gave nucleated cell count estimates. Sequencing used immunoSEQ multiplex PCR; TCRdb keeps in-frame clones, though not all of them. V and J calls plus clone size are reproduced from that table; the DNA served to infer D and trimming. The sample contains 96,000 or so clones, approximately 91% of which appear only once. There are 17 residues in the CDR3. V was pared by 3 bases and J by 1 base, with 8 bases of the junction left unmatched. Germline V CDR1 and CDR2: SGHAT, FQNNGV. This clonotype was obtained from a woman over 75 with acute or convalescent COVID-19. The sample taken for sequencing was peripheral blood. V is TRBV11-2 and J is TRBJ2-3; 9 bases fit TRBD2. In DNA form, the CDR3 reads TGTGCCAGCAGCTTGGAGGTTAGCGGGAGAGGCACAGATACGCAGTATTTT. Its translation is CASSLEVSGRGTDTQYF.